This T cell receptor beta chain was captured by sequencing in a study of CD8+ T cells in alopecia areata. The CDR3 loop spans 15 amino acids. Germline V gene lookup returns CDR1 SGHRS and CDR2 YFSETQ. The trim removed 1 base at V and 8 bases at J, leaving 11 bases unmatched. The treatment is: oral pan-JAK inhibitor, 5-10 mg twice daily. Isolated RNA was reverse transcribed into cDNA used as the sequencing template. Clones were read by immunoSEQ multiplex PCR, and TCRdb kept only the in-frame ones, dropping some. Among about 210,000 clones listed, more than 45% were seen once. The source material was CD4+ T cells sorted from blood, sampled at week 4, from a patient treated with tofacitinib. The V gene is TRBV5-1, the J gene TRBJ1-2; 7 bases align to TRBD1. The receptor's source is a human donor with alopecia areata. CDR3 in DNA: TGCGCCAGCAGCTTGTCCGCCTTGCGAGGGGGCGGCTACACCTTC. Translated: CASSLSALRGGGYTF.